This T cell receptor (beta chain) stems from a study of T-cell memory formation after mild COVID-19. The overall study: Across donors, TCR clusters were largely donor specific. Study results and limitations: Detection of some responders pre-infection suggested pre-existing cross-reactive memory T cells participated. From day 15 to 85, contracting clones were balanced between CD4 and CD8, whereas later expanders leaned toward CD4+.

This clonotype was counted a few times. Its antigen remains unidentified. 5'RACE primed at constant segments yielded TCR alpha and TCR beta cDNA libraries bearing sample barcodes and UMIs. TCRdb reprocessed the 5' RACE reads via MiXCR and lists one record per CDR3 protein. The table includes approximately 230,000 distinct CDR3 sequences, about 15% detected once. The clonotype comes from a man between 18 and 29 years old who had mild COVID-19 (a few samples of this study predate the infection). Cell type and time point are not known. The source material was PBMCs or a T cell subset sorted from them (not recorded which).

This chain's CDR3 is CASRALGTNEKLFF. CDR3 coding DNA: TGTGCCAGCAGGGCGCTAGGGACTAATGAAAAACTGTTTTTT. J is TRBJ1-4 and V is TRBV12-3 or TRBV12-4, with unresolved D. V gave up 6 bases and J gave up 2 bases, with 10 bases separating them. The CDR3 covers 14 residues.